Shown below are 14 T cell receptor beta chains from a single sample sequenced in a study of breast tumors, draining lymph nodes, adjacent tissues (dated by TCRdb to about 2016). Receptors were amplified or captured by multiplex PCR. The data were produced on an Illumina HiSeq 2000. The raw public data were reprocessed by TCRdb itself: fastp quality trimming at Q25, MiXCR clonotype calling, in-frame beta chains only. Duplicate CDR3 protein sequences are folded into a single record with the most common DNA and genes. For this sample the table gives more than 85,000 distinct CDR3 sequences, of which 20% to 25% were detected only once. The leading ten clones occupy less than 1.5% of the sample. The axillary draining lymph nodes of breast cancer patients were the source of the lymph node samples. The specimen sequenced was axillary lymph node tissue. These receptors all come from a female donor with breast cancer. Some clones in this sample may be carry-over from other donors' samples.

CDR3 sequence: CSARDPGVTEAFF. The CDR3 DNA reads as TGCAGTGCTAGAGATCCCGGGGTGACTGAAGCTTTCTTT. This chain connects TRBV20-1 to TRBJ1-1; D not certain. V lost 0 bases and J lost 5, with 10 bases in between. CDR3 length: 13 amino acids. The germline gives CDR1 DFQATT, CDR2 SNEGSKA (reference sequence).

V gene TRBV7-8 combines with J gene TRBJ1-1; D perhaps matches TRBD1 (5 bases). Deletions cut 4 bases from V and 5 bases from J, with 14 bases between. This CDR3 contains 14 residues. Germline V CDR1 and CDR2: SGHVS, FQNEAQ. The CDR3: CASSWVPGRTEAFF. The CDR3 nucleotides are TGTGCCAGCAGCTGGGTCCCAGGGAGGACTGAAGCTTTCTTT.

The chain couples TRBV6-5 to TRBJ2-1, with D tentatively TRBD2 (5 bases). The CDR3 consists of 15 residues. The germline CDR1 and CDR2 sequences are MNHEY and SVGAGI. Trimming took off 3 bases at V and 4 bases at J, with 13 bases between the two ends. As DNA, the CDR3 is TGTGCCAGCAGTTATGTTGCGGGCGGGTACAATGAGCAGTTCTTC. Amino acids: CASSYVAGGYNEQFF.

The V call is TRBV6-6, the J call TRBJ1-5, with D possibly matching TRBD1 (5 bases). This CDR3 region has 16 residues. Germline CDR1 and CDR2: MNHNY and SVGAGI (reference sequence). Trimming left V 6 bases short and J 2 bases short, with 17 bases between. CDR3 in DNA: TGTGCCAGCAGAGTAGGGACCGCGCAGGGCAATCAGCCCCAGCATTTT. Its protein is CASRVGTAQGNQPQHF.

This clonotype was recorded a few times. Given a much more abundant clone one base away, this may be a read error. The genes are TRBV5-1 and TRBJ1-5, with D perhaps TRBD1 (5 bases). The V end was cut by 0 bases, the J end by 7 bases, with 11 bases between. Germline CDR1 is SGHRS and CDR2 is YFSETQ. There are 14 residues in the CDR3. Here the CDR3 reads CASSLEGDPQPQHF. DNA for the CDR3: TGCGCCAGCAGCTTGGAAGGGGACCCCCAGCCCCAGCATTTT.

This clonotype showed up many times. The chain joins TRBV27 to TRBJ1-6; D gene ambiguous. With 3 bases removed from V and 6 bases from J, the gap between germline ends came to 6 bases. The CDR3 runs 13 residues. Germline CDR1 reads MNHEY; CDR2 reads SMNVEV (reference sequence). The CDR3 is CASSFSINSPLHF. The CDR3 coding sequence is TGTGCCAGCAGTTTCTCAATTAATTCACCCCTCCACTTT.

This clonotype has at least ten counts. The chain joins TRBV9 to TRBJ2-3, with unresolved D. The CDR3 loop spans 16 amino acids. Trimming cost V 0 bases and J 2 bases, with 13 bases left between them. Germline loops: CDR1 SGDLS, CDR2 YYNGEE. The CDR3 DNA is TGTGCCAGCAGCGTAGGGCAGCCCTGGCCCACAGATACGCAGTATTTT. Its translation: CASSVGQPWPTDTQYF.

This clonotype appeared many times. This rearrangement joins TRBV20-1 to TRBJ2-7; TRBD1 or TRBD2 may be the D gene (6 bases each). The CDR3 is 14 amino acids. Germline V gene data show CDR1 as DFQATT and CDR2 as SNEGSKA (reference sequence). The V end was cut by 3 bases, the J end by 4 bases, with 16 bases between. Here the CDR3 DNA reads TGCAGTGCTAGCCCCGGGGGCGCGGGTTACGAGCAGTACTTC. Protein product: CSASPGGAGYEQYF.

With regard to this clonotype: A much more abundant neighbour one base away suggests this may be a read error. In this CDR3 the conserved last residue, phenylalanine or tryptophan, is missing, so a read error is likely. The rearrangement links TRBV6-5 to TRBJ2-1; 7 positions match TRBD1. CDR3 length: 14 residues. V trimming: 5 bases; J trimming: 8 bases; junction bases outside the gene matches: 9. CDR1 MNHEY and CDR2 SVGAGI come from the germline V gene. As DNA, the CDR3 is TGTGCCAGCAGTCGCCGGGACAGTCGGGATGAGCAGTTCCTC. Protein sequence: CASSRRDSRDEQFL.

This clonotype was picked up many times. The chain combines TRBV5-1 with TRBJ2-3, with D possibly matching TRBD1 (6 bases). The CDR3 totals 15 residues. V was shortened by 0 bases and J by 5 bases, with 13 bases between the two germline ends. Germline assignment: CDR1 SGHRS and CDR2 YFSETQ. CDR3 in amino acids: CASSLVQGWQDTQYF. The CDR3 nucleotides are TGCGCCAGCAGCTTGGTGCAGGGGTGGCAAGATACGCAGTATTTT.

Comments on this clonotype: A read error may be the cause here, since a much bigger clone is one base away. The chain has TRBV9 and TRBJ2-3; 7 nucleotides match TRBD1. TRBJ1-5 matches the DNA end more closely, so the J call is doubtful. The CDR3 covers 15 residues. Germline assignment: CDR1 SGDLS and CDR2 YYNGEE. This CDR3 reads CASSLRGGSADTQHF. The DNA of the CDR3 is TGTGCCAGCAGCCTTCGAGGGGGCAGCGCAGATACGCAGCATTTT.

On this clonotype: This sequence may be a read error, since a much larger clone differs from it by one base. This chain connects TRBV9 to TRBJ2-3, with D unclear. The V gene's germline CDR1 is SGDLS and CDR2 YYNGEE. There are 15 residues in the CDR3. With 0 bases removed from V and 1 base from J, the gap between germline ends came to 9 bases. CDR3 protein: CASSVGSNGTDTQYF. In nucleotides, the CDR3 is TGTGCCAGCAGCGTAGGCTCTAACGGCACAGATACGCAGTATTTT.

To note about this clonotype: Being one base from a much bigger clone, this may be a read error. CDR3 nucleotides: TGTGCCAGCAGCGTACATACAGGGGGAGGAAAACTGTTTTTT. It translates to CASSVHTGGGKLFF. V is TRBV9 and J is TRBJ1-4; 8 nucleotides align to TRBD1. The CDR3 spans 14 residues. With V trimmed by 1 base and J by 10 bases, 6 bases remained unmatched. CDR1 SGDLS and CDR2 YYNGEE come from the germline V gene.

The chain has TRBV28 and TRBJ1-4, with D tentatively TRBD1 (6 bases). The CDR3 totals 17 residues. Germline CDR1 is MDHEN and CDR2 is SYDVKM. Trimming left V 2 bases short and J 1 base short, with 14 bases between. CDR3 sequence: CASSLGPGAITNEKLFF. The CDR3 DNA is TGTGCCAGCAGTTTAGGACCGGGGGCTATAACTAATGAAAAACTGTTTTTT.